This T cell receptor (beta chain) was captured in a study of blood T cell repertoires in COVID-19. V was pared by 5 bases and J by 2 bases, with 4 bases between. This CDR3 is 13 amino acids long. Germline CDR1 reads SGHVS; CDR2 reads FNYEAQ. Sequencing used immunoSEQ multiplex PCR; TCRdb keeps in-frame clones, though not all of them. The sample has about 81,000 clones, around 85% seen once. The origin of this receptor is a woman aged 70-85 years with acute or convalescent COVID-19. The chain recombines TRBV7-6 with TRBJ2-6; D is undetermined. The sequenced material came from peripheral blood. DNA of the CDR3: TGTGCCAGCAGCCTTCCTGGGGCCAACGTCCTGACTTTC. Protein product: CASSLPGANVLTF.